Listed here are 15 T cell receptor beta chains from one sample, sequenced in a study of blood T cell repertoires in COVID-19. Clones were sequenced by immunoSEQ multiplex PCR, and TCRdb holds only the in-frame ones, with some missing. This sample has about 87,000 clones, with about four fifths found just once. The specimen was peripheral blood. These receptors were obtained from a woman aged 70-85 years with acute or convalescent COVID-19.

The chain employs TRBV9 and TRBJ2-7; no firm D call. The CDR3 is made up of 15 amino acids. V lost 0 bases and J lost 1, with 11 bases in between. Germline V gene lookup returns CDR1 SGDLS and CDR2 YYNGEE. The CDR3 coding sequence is TGTGCCAGCAGCGTAGGACCCCCAGGTTCCTACGAGCAGTACTTC. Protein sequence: CASSVGPPGSYEQYF.

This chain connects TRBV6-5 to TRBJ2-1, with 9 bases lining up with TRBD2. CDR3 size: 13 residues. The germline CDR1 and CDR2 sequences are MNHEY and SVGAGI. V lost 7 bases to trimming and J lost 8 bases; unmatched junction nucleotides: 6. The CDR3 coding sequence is TGTGCCAGCACCCTAGCGGGGAGGGATGAGCAGTTCTTC. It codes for CASTLAGRDEQFF.

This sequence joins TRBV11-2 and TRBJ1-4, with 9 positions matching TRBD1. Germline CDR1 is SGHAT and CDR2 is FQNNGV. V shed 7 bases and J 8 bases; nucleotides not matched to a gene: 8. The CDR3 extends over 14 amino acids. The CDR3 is CASTPGTGKEKLFF. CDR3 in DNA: TGTGCCAGCACCCCCGGGACAGGGAAAGAAAAACTGTTTTTT.

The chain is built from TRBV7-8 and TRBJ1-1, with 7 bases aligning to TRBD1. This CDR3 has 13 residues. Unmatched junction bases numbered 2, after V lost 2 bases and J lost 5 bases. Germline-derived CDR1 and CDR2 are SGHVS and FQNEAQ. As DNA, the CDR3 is TGTGCCAGCAGCTTATTGACAGGGACTGAAGCTTTCTTT. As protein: CASSLLTGTEAFF.

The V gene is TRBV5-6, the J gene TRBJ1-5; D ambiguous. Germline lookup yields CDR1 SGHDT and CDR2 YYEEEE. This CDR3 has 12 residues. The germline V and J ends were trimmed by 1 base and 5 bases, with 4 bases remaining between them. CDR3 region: CASSLYHQPQHF. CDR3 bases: TGTGCCAGCAGCTTGTATCATCAGCCCCAGCATTTT.

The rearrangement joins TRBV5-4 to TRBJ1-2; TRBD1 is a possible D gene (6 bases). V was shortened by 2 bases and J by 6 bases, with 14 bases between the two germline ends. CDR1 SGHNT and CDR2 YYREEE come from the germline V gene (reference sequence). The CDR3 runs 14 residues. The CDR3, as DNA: TGTGCCAGCAGCTTCTGGGGGCGCGGTGATGGCTACACCTTC. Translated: CASSFWGRGDGYTF.

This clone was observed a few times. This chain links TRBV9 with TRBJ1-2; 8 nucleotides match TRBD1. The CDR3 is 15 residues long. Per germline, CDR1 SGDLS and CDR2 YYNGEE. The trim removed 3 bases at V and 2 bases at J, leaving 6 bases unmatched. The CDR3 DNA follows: TGTGCCAGCAGCGCCCAGACAGGGGTAAACTATGGCTACACCTTC. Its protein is CASSAQTGVNYGYTF. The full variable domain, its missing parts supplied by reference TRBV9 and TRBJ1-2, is DSGVTQTPKHLITATGQRVTLRCSPRSGDLSVYWYQQSLDQGLQFLIQYYNGEERAKGNILERFSAQQFPDLHSELNLSSLELGDSALYFCASSAQTGVNYGYTFGSGTRLTVV.

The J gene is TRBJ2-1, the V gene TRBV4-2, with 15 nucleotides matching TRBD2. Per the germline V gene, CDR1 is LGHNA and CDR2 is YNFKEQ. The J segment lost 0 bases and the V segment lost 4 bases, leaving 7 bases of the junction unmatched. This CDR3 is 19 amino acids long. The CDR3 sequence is CASSPLGTSGGNSYNEQFF. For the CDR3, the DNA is TGTGCCAGCAGCCCTCTCGGGACTAGCGGGGGGAACTCCTACAATGAGCAGTTCTTC.

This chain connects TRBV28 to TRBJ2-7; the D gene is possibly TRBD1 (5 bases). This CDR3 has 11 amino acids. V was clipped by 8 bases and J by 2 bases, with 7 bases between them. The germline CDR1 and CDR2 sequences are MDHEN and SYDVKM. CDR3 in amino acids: CASRTPYEQYF. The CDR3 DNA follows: TGTGCCAGCCGGACACCCTACGAGCAGTACTTC.

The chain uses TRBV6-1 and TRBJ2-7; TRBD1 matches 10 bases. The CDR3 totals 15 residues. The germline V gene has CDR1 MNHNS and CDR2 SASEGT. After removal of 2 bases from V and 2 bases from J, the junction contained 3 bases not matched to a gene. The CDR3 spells CASSEWDRGTYEQYF. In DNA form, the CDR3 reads TGTGCCAGCAGTGAATGGGACAGGGGAACCTACGAGCAGTACTTC.

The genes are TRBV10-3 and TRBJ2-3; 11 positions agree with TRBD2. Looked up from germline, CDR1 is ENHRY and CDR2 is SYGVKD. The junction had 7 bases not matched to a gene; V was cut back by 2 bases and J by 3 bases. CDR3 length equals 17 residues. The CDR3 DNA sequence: TGTGCCATCAGTGAGGTAGCGGGGGGGATCGCTACAGATACGCAGTATTTT. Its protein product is CAISEVAGGIATDTQYF.

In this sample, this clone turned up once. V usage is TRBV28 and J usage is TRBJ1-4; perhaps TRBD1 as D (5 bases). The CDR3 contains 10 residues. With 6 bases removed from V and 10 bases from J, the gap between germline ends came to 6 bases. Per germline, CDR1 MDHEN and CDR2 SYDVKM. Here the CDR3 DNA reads TGTGCCAGCAGGGGGGGAAAACTGTTTTTT. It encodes CASRGGKLFF.

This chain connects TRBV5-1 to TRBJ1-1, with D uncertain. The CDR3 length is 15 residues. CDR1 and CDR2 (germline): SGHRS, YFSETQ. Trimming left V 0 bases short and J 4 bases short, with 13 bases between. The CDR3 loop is CASSLDPGRGTEAFF. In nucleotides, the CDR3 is TGCGCCAGCAGCTTGGATCCGGGTCGGGGCACTGAAGCTTTCTTT.

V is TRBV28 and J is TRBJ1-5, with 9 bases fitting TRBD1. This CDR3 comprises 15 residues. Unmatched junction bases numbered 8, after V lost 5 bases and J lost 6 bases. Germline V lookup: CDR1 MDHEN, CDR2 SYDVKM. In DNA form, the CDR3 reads TGTGCCAGCAGTGAGCCGGGACAGGGTTTTCAGCCCCAGCATTTT. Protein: CASSEPGQGFQPQHF.

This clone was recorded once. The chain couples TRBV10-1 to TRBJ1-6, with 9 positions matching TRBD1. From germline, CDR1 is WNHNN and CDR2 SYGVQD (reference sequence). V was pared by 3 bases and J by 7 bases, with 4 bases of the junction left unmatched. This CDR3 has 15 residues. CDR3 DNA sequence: TGCGCCAGCAGTGATGAGACAGGGGGGAATTCACCCCTCCACTTT. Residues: CASSDETGGNSPLHF.